The rows below give T cell receptor beta chains drawn from one sample of a study of naive and memory T cell subsets. TCRdb processed the UMI-ligation and nested PCR reads anew with MiXCR; each CDR3 protein has one entry. Among 100,000 to 150,000 distinct CDR3 sequences, about 36% were seen once, and the ten largest hold less than 1%. Sequencing was performed on central memory CD4+ T cells from blood. All receptors come from a human donor in good health. Each CDR3 is given with its conserved first and last residue. Each record gives: V gene, clone size, J gene, D gene, CDR3 DNA, CDR3 protein. A D gene is named only where the DNA matches it firmly. Size tells how often a clone was seen (once, few, many) or the class of an expanded clone, and some rows leave it out.

TRBV11-3	.	TRBJ2-1	TRBD2	TGTGCCAGCAGCTTGATGGGAGGGCTGCAGTTCTTC	CASSLMGGLQFF
TRBV2	many	TRBJ2-7	TRBD2	TGTGCCAGCAGTGAAGAATTACTAGCGGGAGACGAGCAGTACTTC	CASSEELLAGDEQYF
TRBV6-5	.	TRBJ2-5	.	TGTGCCAGCAGCCGTACAGGGAAGGAGACCCAGTACTTC	CASSRTGKETQYF
TRBV14	.	TRBJ1-6	.	TGTGCCAGCAGCCAAGATGGCCTAGTGAATTCACCCCTCCACTTT	CASSQDGLVNSPLHF
TRBV19	few	TRBJ1-5	.	TGTGCCAGTAGTATGGGTAGCGGCGGGGTTAGTAAGCCCCAGCATTTT	CASSMGSGGVSKPQHF
TRBV20-1	.	TRBJ2-7	.	TGCAGTGCTAGAGACCGACGGAGTACGCCCTACGAGCAGTACTTC	CSARDRRSTPYEQYF
TRBV7-2	.	TRBJ1-4	.	TGTGCCAGCAGCTTACTCCGGGAAAAACTGTTTTTT	CASSLLREKLFF
TRBV12-3/TRBV12-4	few	TRBJ1-5	.	TGTGCCAGCAGCCTCCGGGGGGGCGCAGGCAATCAGCCCCAGCATTTT	CASSLRGGAGNQPQHF
TRBV10-3	many	TRBJ2-5	.	TGTGCCATCAGTGGGTCATGGGGGTACCAAGAGACCCAGTACTTC	CAISGSWGYQETQYF
TRBV27	.	TRBJ1-5	.	TGTGCCAGCAGCCCTGCTAACATCGCCCAGGGTTTATACAATCAGCCCCAGCATTTT	CASSPANIAQGLYNQPQHF
TRBV6-1	many	TRBJ2-7	.	TGTGCCAGCAGACCCGGGACACGAAGTTACGAGCAGTACTTC	CASRPGTRSYEQYF
TRBV3-1	.	TRBJ2-1	TRBD2	TGTGCCAGCCTTCGGACTAGCGTACCCAATGAGCAGTTCTTC	CASLRTSVPNEQFF
TRBV28	.	TRBJ2-3	TRBD2	TGTGCCAGCAGTACTCCAGGACTAGCGGGAGAGGAGGATACGCAGTATTTT	CASSTPGLAGEEDTQYF
TRBV6-1	.	TRBJ1-2	TRBD1	TGTGCCAGCAGTGAAAGGACAGGGGGAAAGGAGGGCTACACCTTC	CASSERTGGKEGYTF
TRBV7-2	few	TRBJ2-5	.	TGTGCCAGCAGCTTAGCTAGAGGAGCCCAAGAGACCCAGTACTTC	CASSLARGAQETQYF
TRBV29-1	few	TRBJ2-2	TRBD1	TGCAGCGTGATTAGACAGGGAAACACCGGGGAGCTGTTTTTT	CSVIRQGNTGELFF
TRBV7-2	.	TRBJ2-5	TRBD1	TGTGCCAGCAGCGTGAAAGGGACAGGGATGGGAGAGACCCAGTACTTC	CASSVKGTGMGETQYF
TRBV24-1	.	TRBJ2-5	.	TGTGCCACCAGTGATCCAGGGGACCAAGAGACCCAGTACTTC	CATSDPGDQETQYF
TRBV5-1	few	TRBJ2-7	.	TGCGCCAGCAGCCCGATGGGACGGGCGACCTACGAGCAGTACTTC	CASSPMGRATYEQYF
TRBV28	.	TRBJ2-5	.	TGTGCCAGCTCTGAGGCCCTTGCACAGAGGGACCAGTACTTC	CASSEALAQRDQYF
TRBV20-1	.	TRBJ1-4	TRBD1	TGCAGTGTCCCGGGACAGGGGCATGAAAAACTGTTTTTT	CSVPGQGHEKLFF
TRBV5-6	.	TRBJ2-3	.	TGTGCCAGCAGCTTGGGTACAGGGAGGCCAGATACGCAGTATTTT	CASSLGTGRPDTQYF
TRBV5-1	.	TRBJ1-6	TRBD1	TGCGCCAGCAGCTTGGGGGACAGTGATAATTCACCCCTCCACTTT	CASSLGDSDNSPLHF
TRBV20-1	many	TRBJ2-7	.	TGCAGTGCTAGAGGGTCCAGGGCCTACGAGCAGTACTTC	CSARGSRAYEQYF
TRBV4-3	.	TRBJ2-2	TRBD2	TGCGCCAGCAGCCAGGATTCCCTGGGGGGGACCGGGGAGCTGTTTTTT	CASSQDSLGGTGELFF
TRBV6-2/TRBV6-3	.	TRBJ2-1	TRBD1	TGTGCCAGCAGTAAGTGGACAGGAAACCTTTACTACAATGAGCAGTTCTTC	CASSKWTGNLYYNEQFF
TRBV10-3	few	TRBJ2-7	.	TGTGCCATCTGGGGGGGGGGCAGATCGGGCGAGCAGTACTTC	CAIWGGGRSGEQYF
TRBV6-5	few	TRBJ2-3	TRBD2	TGTGCCAGCAGTTCTGTCGGGAGGCCAGATACGCAGTATTTT	CASSSVGRPDTQYF
TRBV4-1	few	TRBJ2-7	.	TGCGCCAGCAGCCTTTTCGGGGGGACATCACACGAGCAGTACTTC	CASSLFGGTSHEQYF
TRBV2	few	TRBJ2-3	.	TGTGCCAGCCTGGGTTATATCGATACGCAGTATTTT	CASLGYIDTQYF
TRBV29-1	few	TRBJ2-7	.	TGCAGCGGGGGACTCGCGGTGGGGGAGCAGTACTTC	CSGGLAVGEQYF
TRBV6-5	few	TRBJ2-6	TRBD1	TGTGCCAGCAGTCAGCTAACAGGGGGCACGGGGGCCAACGTCCTGACTTTC	CASSQLTGGTGANVLTF
TRBV6-1	few	TRBJ2-7	.	TGTGCCAGCAGTGAATCTCCTGGACTCTTCTACGAGCAGTACTTC	CASSESPGLFYEQYF
TRBV14	.	TRBJ2-1	.	TGTGCCAGCAGCCCCCTAACCCCGAGCTCCTACAATGAGCAGTTCTTC	CASSPLTPSSYNEQFF
TRBV3-1	.	TRBJ2-2	.	TGTGCCAGCACCGCGTCGGGCCAGGGGAACACCGGGGAGCTGTTTTTT	CASTASGQGNTGELFF
TRBV20-1	few	TRBJ2-1	TRBD2	TGCAGTGCTCGGACTAGCGGGATCTCCTACAATGAGCAGTTCTTC	CSARTSGISYNEQFF
TRBV5-1	few	TRBJ2-5	TRBD1	TGCGCCAGCAGCTTGACAGGGGGTTCCCAAGAGACCCAGTACTTC	CASSLTGGSQETQYF
TRBV6-5	.	TRBJ2-7	.	TGTGCCAGCAGTTACTCTCCCGTGGGTTACGAGCAGTACTTC	CASSYSPVGYEQYF
TRBV20-1	.	TRBJ2-1	TRBD2	TGCAGTGCTAGATCCCCTAGCGGGAGAAGAGTGGGATACAATGAGCAGTTCTTC	CSARSPSGRRVGYNEQFF
TRBV18	.	TRBJ1-1	.	TGTGCCAGCTCACCAAGACGGGGAGACACTGAAGCTTTCTTT	CASSPRRGDTEAFF
TRBV6-1	.	TRBJ2-3	.	TGTGCCAGCAGATCTATAGCGTTCACAGATACGCAGTATTTT	CASRSIAFTDTQYF